This T cell receptor beta chain came from a study of regulatory T cells in long-lasting Graves disease. CDR3 regions were amplified by Arm-PCR using iRepertoire HTBI primers to build TCR beta libraries. TCRdb reprocessed the multiplex PCR reads with MiXCR, giving one entry per CDR3 protein. The sample holds hundreds of thousands of distinct CDR3 sequences, about 15% seen once. This clonotype came up a few times. What it binds is not known. The study's findings and limits: Persistent Graves' patients had lower TCR diversity than newly diagnosed ones.

In germline, CDR1 is SGHDT, CDR2 YYEEEE. This CDR3 spans 17 amino acids. V dropped 1 base and J dropped 4; count of bases not matched to a gene: 2. The time point: newly diagnosed GD, antithyroid drugs for less than 3 months. PBMC RNA served as the TCR library source. A further study also used this sample, focusing on T cells in Graves' hyperthyroidism and ophthalmopathy.

The sequence was obtained from a young woman with Graves disease. This chain uses TRBV5-6 with TRBJ2-2, with 15 bases identical to TRBD2. This specimen consisted of peripheral blood mononuclear cells (PBMCs), obtained at new diagnosis, from a patient treated with antithyroid drugs. CDR3 residues: CASSLLGLAGGTGELFF. CDR3 DNA: TGTGCCAGCAGCTTGTTGGGACTAGCGGGAGGCACCGGGGAGCTGTTTTTT. Drawing the rest from reference TRBV5-6 and TRBJ2-2, the complete variable domain is DAGVTQSPTHLIKTRGQQVTLRCSPKSGHDTVSWYQQALGQGPQFIFQYYEEEERQRGNFPDRFSGHQFPNYSSELNVNALLLGDSALYLCASSLLGLAGGTGELFFGEGSRLTVL.